A selection of T cell receptor beta chains follows, all from one sample in a study of shared clonotypes between healthy human individuals. Produced via immunoSEQ multiplex PCR; TCRdb's table is partial and in-frame only. The sample lists millions of clones; about 95% were seen once. The sequenced sample consisted of naive CD8+ T cells sorted from blood. Receptors were obtained from a man aged 18-30 years in good health. CDR3s include the opening cysteine and the closing phenylalanine or tryptophan. D genes are given only for firm matches. Part of the rows lack a size; the others show once, few, many or a class for expanded clones.

size | D | J | V | DNA | CDR3
- | - | TRBJ2-5 | TRBV7-9 | TGTGCCAGCAGCTTAGACCTTAAAGAGACCCAGTACTTC | CASSLDLKETQYF
- | - | TRBJ2-5 | TRBV5-1 | TGCGCCAGCAGCTTAAGGGGAGAACAAGAGACCCAGTACTTC | CASSLRGEQETQYF
- | - | TRBJ1-1 | TRBV6-6 | TGTGCCAGCAGTTACCTTGCGGTGGGCGGGGGAACTGAAGCTTTCTTT | CASSYLAVGGGTEAFF
- | - | TRBJ2-7 | TRBV14 | TGTGCCAGCAGCCTCCTGCACTCCTACGAGCAGTACTTC | CASSLLHSYEQYF
- | - | TRBJ2-5 | TRBV7-2 | TGTGCCAGCAGCGGGACCTCAGGGGTTGAGACCCAGTACTTC | CASSGTSGVETQYF
- | - | TRBJ1-6 | TRBV5-4 | TGTGCCAGCAGCCTGAGTGGTGGGAATTCACCCCTCCACTTT | CASSLSGGNSPLHF
- | - | TRBJ2-5 | TRBV7-9 | TGTGCCAGCAGCCCTGCACCTCAAGAGACCCAGTACTTC | CASSPAPQETQYF
- | TRBD2 | TRBJ2-7 | TRBV4-3 | TGCGCCAGCAGCCAAGATCGGGAGGGAGGAAGGTCCTACGAGCAGTACTTC | CASSQDREGGRSYEQYF
- | - | TRBJ1-2 | TRBV28 | TGTGCCAGCAGTTCCGATGACTATGGCTACACCTTC | CASSSDDYGYTF
- | - | TRBJ2-3 | TRBV6-6 | TGTGCCAGCGGGGCCGGGGATACGCAGTATTTT | CASGAGDTQYF
once | TRBD2 | TRBJ2-1 | TRBV7-2 | TGTGCCAGCAGCTTAGAACTAGCGGGGTTGGGGGAGGTGTTCTTC | CASSLELAGLGEVFF
- | - | TRBJ2-3 | TRBV30 | TGTGCCTGGGACAAGATCCCCAACGCAGATACGCAGTATTTT | CAWDKIPNADTQYF
- | TRBD1 | TRBJ2-7 | TRBV27 | TGTGCCAGCAGTCACTCGCCCGGGACAGGTATCTACGAGCAGTACTTC | CASSHSPGTGIYEQYF
- | TRBD1 | TRBJ1-2 | TRBV7-9 | TGTGCCAGCAGCGAGGGGACAGGGGATGGCTACACCTTC | CASSEGTGDGYTF
- | TRBD2 | TRBJ2-3 | TRBV4-1 | TGCGCCAGCAGCCCAGGGACTAGCGCTAGCACAGATACGCAGTATTTT | CASSPGTSASTDTQYF
- | TRBD1 | TRBJ1-5 | TRBV19 | TGTGCCAGTAGTGACCGACAGGGGCCCTATCAGCCCCAGCATTTT | CASSDRQGPYQPQHF
- | - | TRBJ2-7 | TRBV28 | TGTGCCAGCAGTCCCCCCTCGTCCTACGAGCAGTACTTC | CASSPPSSYEQYF
- | - | TRBJ1-5 | TRBV28 | TGTGCCAGCAGCCCCAGTGGGGGGGGTGATCAGCCCCAGCATTTT | CASSPSGGGDQPQHF
- | - | TRBJ2-7 | TRBV19 | TGTGCCAGTAGTATCGGATTTGAGCAGTACTTC | CASSIGFEQYF
- | TRBD2 | TRBJ2-7 | TRBV5-6 | TGTGCCAGTAGCGGGGACTCCTACGAGCAGTACTTC | CASSGDSYEQYF
- | - | TRBJ1-2 | TRBV6-6 | TGTGCCAGCAGTTCCTCACAGACAGGCTACTATGGCTACACCTTC | CASSSSQTGYYGYTF
- | TRBD2 | TRBJ2-7 | TRBV13 | TGTGCCAGCAGCCCATCGGCGGGGGCCTACGAGCAGTACTTC | CASSPSAGAYEQYF
- | - | TRBJ2-7 | TRBV6-6 | TGTGCCAGCAGTTACGAGACCTACGAGCAGTACTTC | CASSYETYEQYF
once | - | TRBJ2-7 | TRBV11-2 | TGTGCCAGCAGCTTAGGGGATGTCGAGCAGTACTTC | CASSLGDVEQYF
- | - | TRBJ1-1 | TRBV4-3 | TGCGCCAGCAGCCAAGATCTGGGGGGAGACAAGAACATTCTCACTGAAGCTTTCTTT | CASSQDLGGDKNILTEAFF
- | - | TRBJ1-1 | TRBV6-6 | TGTGCCAGCAGTTACTCGAACGCTCATGAAGCTTTCTTT | CASSYSNAHEAFF
- | - | TRBJ2-6 | TRBV7-2 | TGTGCCAGCAGCTTAGATTCAGGGGCCGGGGCCAACGTCCTGACTTTC | CASSLDSGAGANVLTF
- | - | TRBJ2-6 | TRBV4-3 | TGCGCCAGCAGCCAAGATCCTTTACAGGGCGCTGGGGCCAACGTCCTGACTTTC | CASSQDPLQGAGANVLTF
- | TRBD1 | TRBJ1-2 | TRBV11-2 | TGTGCCAGCAGAGGGACAGGGGATGCCCCATCATATGGCTACACCTTC | CASRGTGDAPSYGYTF
- | TRBD1 | TRBJ1-6 | TRBV7-9 | TGTGCCAGCAGCTCTAGACAGGGCCTCGTCGGGCCCCTCCACTTT | CASSSRQGLVGPLHF
- | - | TRBJ1-1 | TRBV28 | TGTGCCAGCAGTGTCCCCCATTCGGGGAACACTGAAGCTTTCTTT | CASSVPHSGNTEAFF
- | - | TRBJ2-7 | TRBV13 | TGTGCCAGCAGCTCGACCCCAGGGGACTACGAGCAGTACTTC | CASSSTPGDYEQYF
- | TRBD2 | TRBJ2-3 | TRBV5-6 | TGTGCCAGCAGCTGGGAGGTAGCGGGGGGCCCCACAGATACGCAGTATTTT | CASSWEVAGGPTDTQYF
- | TRBD2 | TRBJ2-3 | TRBV14 | TGTGCCAGCAGCCCAGGGACTAGCGGGAGAGATACGCAGTATTTT | CASSPGTSGRDTQYF
- | TRBD2 | TRBJ2-5 | TRBV28 | TGTGCCAGCAGTGTAGGACTAGCGGGGGGAGGGGATCACGAGACCCAGTACTTC | CASSVGLAGGGDHETQYF
- | TRBD2 | TRBJ2-3 | TRBV5-1 | TGCGCCAGCAGCTTGGTTGCTAGCGGGATGTTGGTCACAGATACGCAGTATTTT | CASSLVASGMLVTDTQYF
- | TRBD1 | TRBJ2-5 | TRBV7-9 | TGTGCCAGCAGCTTCCCAGGACAGGGGATATCAAAGACCCAGTACTTC | CASSFPGQGISKTQYF
- | TRBD2 | TRBJ2-1 | TRBV11-2 | TGTGCCAGCAGCTTTACCAACCTAGCGGGGGGCGCGGTTGAGCAGTTCTTC | CASSFTNLAGGAVEQFF
- | - | TRBJ2-7 | TRBV7-2 | TGTGCCAGCAGCCCGGTGGGGCCGGGCGAGCAGTACTTC | CASSPVGPGEQYF
- | TRBD2 | TRBJ2-5 | TRBV6-1 | TGTGCCAGCAGTATGGCGGGGGAAGAGACCCAGTACTTC | CASSMAGEETQYF
once | - | TRBJ1-2 | TRBV6-6 | TGTGCCAGCAGCAACACGGGGGACTCACTCTATGATGGCTACACCTTC | CASSNTGDSLYDGYTF
once | TRBD2 | TRBJ2-1 | TRBV11-3 | TGTGCCAGCAGCCCGTACCAGGGACTAGCGGGAGATGAGCAGTTCTTC | CASSPYQGLAGDEQFF
few | - | TRBJ2-5 | TRBV4-1 | TGCGCCAGCAGCCAAGATACAGAAGAGACCCAGTACTTC | CASSQDTEETQYF
- | - | TRBJ1-1 | TRBV4-3 | TGCGCCAGCAGCCACCGTGAGAGGAACACTGAAGCTTTCTTT | CASSHRERNTEAFF
once | - | TRBJ1-2 | TRBV6-1 | TGTGCCAGCAGTGAACTCAAGGGTTCTGGCGGCTACACCTTC | CASSELKGSGGYTF
- | - | TRBJ1-1 | TRBV10-3 | TGTGCCAAGCCCGAGGGATCCTCAGGGGTGAGGGGCACTGAAGCTTTCTTT | CAKPEGSSGVRGTEAFF
- | - | TRBJ2-7 | TRBV2 | TGTGCCAGCAGTGAAGTCGGGACAATCTACGAGCAGTACTTC | CASSEVGTIYEQYF
- | TRBD1 | TRBJ2-7 | TRBV27 | TGTGCCAGCAGTTTAACAGGGGCCCACGAGCAGTACTTC | CASSLTGAHEQYF
- | - | TRBJ2-7 | TRBV7-9 | TGTGCCAGCAGCCCAGCCCTGGACGAGCAGTACTTC | CASSPALDEQYF
- | - | TRBJ1-3 | TRBV5-1 | TGCGCCAGCAGCCTCAGCGGAGGGGCTTTTGGAAACACCATATATTTT | CASSLSGGAFGNTIYF
- | TRBD1 | TRBJ2-7 | TRBV6-6 | TGTGCCAGCAGTTACTCACCGGGACAGATCCCCTACGAGCAGTACTTC | CASSYSPGQIPYEQYF